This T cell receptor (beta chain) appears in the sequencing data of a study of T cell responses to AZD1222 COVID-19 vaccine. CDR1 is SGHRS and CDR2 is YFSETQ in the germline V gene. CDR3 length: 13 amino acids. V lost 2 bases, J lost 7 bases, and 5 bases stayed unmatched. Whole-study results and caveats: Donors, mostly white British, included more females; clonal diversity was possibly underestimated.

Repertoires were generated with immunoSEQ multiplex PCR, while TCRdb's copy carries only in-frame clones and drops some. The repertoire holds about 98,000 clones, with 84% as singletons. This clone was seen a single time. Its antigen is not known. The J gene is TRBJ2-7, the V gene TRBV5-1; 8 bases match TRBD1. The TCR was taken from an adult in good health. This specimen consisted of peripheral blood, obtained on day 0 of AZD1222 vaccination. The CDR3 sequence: CASSFGQGREQYV. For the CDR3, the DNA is TGCGCCAGCAGCTTTGGACAGGGACGGGAGCAGTACGTC.